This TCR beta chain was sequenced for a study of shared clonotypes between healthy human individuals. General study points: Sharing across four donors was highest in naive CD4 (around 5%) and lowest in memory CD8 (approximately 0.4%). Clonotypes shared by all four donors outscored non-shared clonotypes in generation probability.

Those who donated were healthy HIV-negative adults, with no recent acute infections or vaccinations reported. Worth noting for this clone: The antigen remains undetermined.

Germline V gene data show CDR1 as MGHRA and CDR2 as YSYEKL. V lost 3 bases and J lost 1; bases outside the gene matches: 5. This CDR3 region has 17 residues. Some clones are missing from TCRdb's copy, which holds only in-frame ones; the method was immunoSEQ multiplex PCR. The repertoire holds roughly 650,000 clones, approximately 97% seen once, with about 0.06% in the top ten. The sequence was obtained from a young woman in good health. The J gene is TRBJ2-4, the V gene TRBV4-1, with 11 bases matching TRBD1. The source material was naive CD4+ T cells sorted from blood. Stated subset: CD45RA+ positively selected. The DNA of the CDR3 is TGCGCCAGCAGCCACCGGACAGGGGGCTCCGCCAAAAACATTCAGTACTTC. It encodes CASSHRTGGSAKNIQYF.